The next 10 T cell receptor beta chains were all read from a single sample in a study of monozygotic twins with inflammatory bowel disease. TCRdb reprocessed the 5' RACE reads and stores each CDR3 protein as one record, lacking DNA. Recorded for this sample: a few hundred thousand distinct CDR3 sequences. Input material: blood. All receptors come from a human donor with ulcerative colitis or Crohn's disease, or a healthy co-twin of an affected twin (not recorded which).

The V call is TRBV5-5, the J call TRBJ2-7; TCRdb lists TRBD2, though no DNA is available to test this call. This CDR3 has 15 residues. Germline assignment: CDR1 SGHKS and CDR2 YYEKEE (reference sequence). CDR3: CASSWTLSGEYEQYF.

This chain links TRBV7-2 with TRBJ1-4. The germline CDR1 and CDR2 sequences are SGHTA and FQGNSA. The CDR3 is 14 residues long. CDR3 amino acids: CASSLEQGNEKLFF.

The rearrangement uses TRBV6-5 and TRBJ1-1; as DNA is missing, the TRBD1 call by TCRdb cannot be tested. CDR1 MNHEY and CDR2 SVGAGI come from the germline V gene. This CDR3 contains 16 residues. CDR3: CASSYSIVLGDTEAFF.

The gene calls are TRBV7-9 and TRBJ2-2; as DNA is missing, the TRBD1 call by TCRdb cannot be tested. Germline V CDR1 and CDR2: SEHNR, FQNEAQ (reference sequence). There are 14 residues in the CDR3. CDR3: CASSRDSLTGELFF.

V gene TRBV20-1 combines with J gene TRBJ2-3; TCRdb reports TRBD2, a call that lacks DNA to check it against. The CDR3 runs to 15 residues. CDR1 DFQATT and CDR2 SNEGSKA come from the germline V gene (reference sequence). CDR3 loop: CSAPSRTSFAGTQYF.

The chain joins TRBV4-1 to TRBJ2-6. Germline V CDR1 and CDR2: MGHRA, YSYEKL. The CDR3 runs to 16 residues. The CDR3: CASSQEGIAGANVLTF.

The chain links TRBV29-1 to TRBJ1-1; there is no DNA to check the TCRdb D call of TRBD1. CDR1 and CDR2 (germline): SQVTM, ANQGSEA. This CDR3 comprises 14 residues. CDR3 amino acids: CSVRGTGENTEAFF.

CDR3 sequence reads: CASSREVYGYTF. This rearrangement joins TRBV12-3 or TRBV12-4 to TRBJ1-2. CDR3 length equals 12 residues.

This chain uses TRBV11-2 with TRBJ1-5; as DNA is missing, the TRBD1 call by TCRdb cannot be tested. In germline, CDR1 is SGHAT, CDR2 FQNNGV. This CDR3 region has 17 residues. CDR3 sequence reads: CASSLIWARGPNQPQHF.

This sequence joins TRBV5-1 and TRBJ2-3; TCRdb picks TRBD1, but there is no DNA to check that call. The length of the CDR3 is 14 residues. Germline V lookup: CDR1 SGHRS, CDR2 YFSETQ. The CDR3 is CASSPEQGADTQYF.